A selection of T cell receptor beta chains follows, all from one sample in a study of T cells in localized non-small cell lung cancer. The assay was immunoSEQ multiplex PCR, and TCRdb's table has in-frame clones only and misses some. The sample carries tens of thousands of clones, 89% recorded once. Source: peripheral blood, taken before any cancer treatment. These receptors originate from a woman between 35 and 75 years old with stage I lung adenocarcinoma. CDR3s include the opening cysteine and the closing phenylalanine or tryptophan. A D gene is named only where the DNA matches it firmly. The listing skips clone size in some rows; elsewhere it reads once, few, many or a size class.

clone_size,j_call,v_call,d_call,cdr3_aa,cdr3_nt
few,TRBJ2-7,TRBV13,TRBD2,CASSLGLAVNYEQYF,TGTGCCAGCAGCTTAGGACTAGCGGTCAACTACGAGCAGTACTTC
-,TRBJ1-2,TRBV28,-,CASSLGPVGYTF,TGTGCCAGCAGCCTAGGTCCGGTGGGCTACACCTTC
-,TRBJ2-7,TRBV5-4,TRBD2,CASSPSGRFYEQYF,TGTGCCAGCAGCCCCAGCGGGAGATTCTACGAGCAGTACTTC
-,TRBJ1-2,TRBV21-1,-,CASSKQALFYGYTF,TGTGCCAGCAGCAAACAGGCGTTGTTCTATGGCTACACCTTC
-,TRBJ1-5,TRBV29-1,-,CSAADSNQPQHF,TGCAGCGCCGCGGACAGCAATCAGCCCCAGCATTTT
-,TRBJ1-1,TRBV6-6,-,CASSYGEWTEAFF,TGTGCCAGCAGTTACGGGGAGTGGACTGAAGCTTTCTTT
-,TRBJ2-5,TRBV9,-,CASSPPRGGEETQYF,TGTGCCAGCAGCCCACCGAGGGGGGGGGAGGAGACCCAGTACTTC
medium-sized,TRBJ2-4,TRBV10-1,-,CATSSGDSNIQYF,TGCGCCACCAGTTCGGGGGATTCGAACATTCAGTACTTC
-,TRBJ2-3,TRBV7-9,TRBD2,CASILGSGGYTDTQYF,TGTGCCAGCATCCTAGGGAGCGGGGGCTACACAGATACGCAGTATTTT
-,TRBJ2-5,TRBV5-1,-,CASSPSYQETQYF,TGCGCCAGCAGCCCGAGTTACCAAGAGACCCAGTACTTC
-,TRBJ1-1,TRBV5-1,TRBD1,CASSLARTGTAFMNTEAFF,TGCGCCAGCAGCTTGGCCAGGACAGGGACAGCATTCATGAACACTGAAGCTTTCTTT
-,TRBJ2-2,TRBV18,TRBD1,CASSPGTGDSGELFF,TGTGCCAGCTCACCAGGGACAGGGGACAGCGGGGAGCTGTTTTTT
-,TRBJ2-3,TRBV5-1,TRBD2,CASSLGLAGGRTDTQYF,TGCGCCAGCAGCCTGGGACTAGCGGGGGGCCGCACAGATACGCAGTATTTT
-,TRBJ1-6,TRBV28,-,CASTSGTGVQSPLHF,TGTGCCAGCACCTCCGGGACCGGGGTCCAATCACCCCTCCACTTT
once,TRBJ2-7,TRBV7-9,-,CASSLQTYEQYF,TGTGCCAGCAGCCTTCAGACCTACGAGCAGTACTTC
-,TRBJ1-2,TRBV21-1,-,CASSKEEGQTTNYGYTF,TGTGCCAGCAGCAAAGAGGAGGGACAGACCACTAACTATGGCTACACCTTC
-,TRBJ1-2,TRBV28,-,CASSLWQGGTLNGYTF,TGTGCCAGCAGTTTATGGCAGGGAGGGACTCTTAATGGCTACACCTTC
few,TRBJ1-5,TRBV2,-,CASRTVNQPQHF,TGTGCCAGCAGGACAGTTAATCAGCCCCAGCATTTT
-,TRBJ1-1,TRBV30,TRBD1,CAWSGGQSTEAFF,TGTGCCTGGAGCGGGGGACAGAGCACTGAAGCTTTCTTT
once,TRBJ2-5,TRBV27,-,CASSATRGQETQYF,TGTGCCAGCAGTGCTACGCGAGGACAAGAGACCCAGTACTTC
-,TRBJ2-2,TRBV7-2,TRBD2,CASSYREANTGELFF,TGTGCCAGCAGCTACCGGGAGGCGAACACCGGGGAGCTGTTTTTT
-,TRBJ2-5,TRBV2,-,CASSPEGQETQYF,TGTGCCAGCAGTCCGGAGGGCCAAGAGACCCAGTACTTC
-,TRBJ2-7,TRBV18,-,CASSPPFSGYEQYF,TGTGCCAGCTCACCACCCTTTTCAGGCTACGAGCAGTACTTC
-,TRBJ1-1,TRBV7-3,TRBD1,CASRVGGGETEAFF,TGTGCCAGCAGGGTAGGGGGCGGGGAGACTGAAGCTTTCTTT
-,TRBJ2-5,TRBV19,-,CASRQSGETQYF,TGTGCCAGTCGACAGTCGGGAGAGACCCAGTACTTC
once,TRBJ1-3,TRBV6-1,TRBD1,CASSVGTASGNTIYF,TGTGCCAGCAGTGTGGGGACAGCCTCAGGAAACACCATATATTTT
-,TRBJ2-3,TRBV11-2,TRBD1,CASSPWDRPRGTQYF,TGTGCCAGCAGCCCCTGGGACAGGCCCCGGGGTACGCAGTATTTT
-,TRBJ2-1,TRBV7-9,TRBD1,CASSIRQGFTEQFF,TGTGCCAGCAGCATAAGACAGGGTTTTACGGAGCAGTTCTTC
-,TRBJ2-3,TRBV5-1,TRBD2,CASSPWGLAGDTQYF,TGCGCCAGCAGCCCGTGGGGGCTAGCGGGGGATACGCAGTATTTT
once,TRBJ2-7,TRBV7-3,TRBD1,CASSLGTGIGEQYF,TGTGCCAGCAGCCTCGGGACAGGGATCGGCGAGCAGTACTTC
-,TRBJ2-5,TRBV9,-,CASSVLAEQETQYF,TGTGCCAGCAGCGTATTAGCGGAACAAGAGACCCAGTACTTC
-,TRBJ2-5,TRBV28,TRBD2,CASTLSGLAGGETQYF,TGTGCCAGCACCCTGTCCGGACTAGCGGGGGGGGAGACCCAGTACTTC
-,TRBJ2-7,TRBV15,-,CATSDNPYEQYF,TGTGCCACCAGCGACAATCCCTACGAGCAGTACTTC
-,TRBJ2-7,TRBV4-1,TRBD2,CASSLGTSGVLEQYF,TGCGCCAGCAGCCTCGGGACTAGCGGGGTCCTCGAGCAGTACTTC
-,TRBJ2-3,TRBV28,TRBD2,CASSQDASGTYTDTQYF,TGTGCCAGCAGTCAGGACGCTAGCGGAACTTACACAGATACGCAGTATTTT
-,TRBJ2-7,TRBV6-1,-,CASSEEDYGTEQYF,TGTGCCAGCAGTGAAGAGGATTATGGGACCGAGCAGTACTTC
-,TRBJ1-5,TRBV28,-,CASSWGSNQPQHF,TGTGCCAGCAGTTGGGGAAGCAATCAGCCCCAGCATTTT
-,TRBJ1-2,TRBV6-5,-,CASSGGYNYGYTF,TGTGCCAGCAGTGGGGGATATAACTATGGCTACACCTTC
-,TRBJ2-5,TRBV11-2,-,CASSSQETQYF,TGTGCCAGCAGCTCCCAAGAGACCCAGTACTTC
-,TRBJ1-6,TRBV7-9,TRBD1,CASSSKTGGTYNSPLHF,TGTGCCAGCAGCTCTAAGACAGGGGGAACCTATAATTCACCCCTCCACTTT
-,TRBJ2-7,TRBV28,TRBD1,CASRTGATYEQYF,TGTGCCAGCCGGACAGGGGCTACGTACGAGCAGTACTTC
few,TRBJ2-7,TRBV25-1,TRBD1,CASSKLNRDRDSYEQYF,TGTGCCAGCAGTAAACTCAACCGGGACAGGGATTCCTACGAGCAGTACTTC
few,TRBJ1-4,TRBV5-6,-,CASSSPYEEKLFF,TGTGCCAGCAGCTCTCCTTATGAGGAAAAACTGTTTTTT
-,TRBJ2-3,TRBV9,-,CASSTITTDTQYF,TGTGCCAGCAGCACAATAACCACAGATACGCAGTATTTT
-,TRBJ1-5,TRBV5-4,-,CASSLDRNQPQHF,TGTGCCAGCAGCTTGGACAGAAATCAGCCCCAGCATTTT
-,TRBJ2-3,TRBV9,TRBD2,CASSTPLAASTDTQYF,TGTGCCAGCAGCACACCACTAGCGGCCAGCACAGATACGCAGTATTTT
-,TRBJ2-5,TRBV11-2,-,CASSEGSRSRGETQYF,TGTGCCAGCAGCGAGGGATCCCGGTCACGCGGGGAGACCCAGTACTTC
-,TRBJ2-3,TRBV11-2,-,CASSLVVAGDDTQYF,TGTGCCAGCAGCTTAGTCGTGGCAGGGGACGATACGCAGTATTTT
once,TRBJ2-6,TRBV14,TRBD1,CASSFRPGTGSGANVLTF,TGTGCCAGCAGCTTTCGTCCCGGGACAGGGTCTGGGGCCAACGTCCTGACTTTC
-,TRBJ1-4,TRBV2,-,CASSEAEVSEKLFF,TGTGCCAGCAGTGAGGCGGAGGTTTCTGAAAAACTGTTTTTT
-,TRBJ2-7,TRBV6-5,-,CASQRVGSYEQYF,TGTGCCAGCCAAAGGGTTGGCTCCTACGAGCAGTACTTC
-,TRBJ2-7,TRBV9,-,CASSAGTRFEQYF,TGTGCCAGCAGTGCGGGGACACGATTCGAGCAGTACTTC
once,TRBJ2-3,TRBV7-2,TRBD2,CASGIAGADTQYF,TGTGCCAGCGGAATAGCGGGTGCAGATACGCAGTATTTT
-,TRBJ1-6,TRBV7-2,TRBD1,CASSPRQGGNSPLHF,TGTGCCAGCAGCCCCAGACAGGGAGGCAATTCACCCCTCCACTTT